A single sample gave rise to the 17 T cell receptor beta chains below, sequenced in a study of human T cells and chemical hapten exposure. TCRdb itself ran the RACE reads through MiXCR, one entry per CDR3 protein. Of roughly 150,000 distinct CDR3 sequences detected, about 30% appear once; the ten largest clones hold approximately 2.1%. Stated time point: patch test 3, about 24 weeks after DPC sensitization. Indicated treatment: therapeutic diphenylcyclopropenone sensitization with weekly scalp DPC. Here the sequenced sample was whole blood, taken in connection with sensitization to the hapten diphenylcyclopropenone (DPC). The source is a woman aged 18-35 years with alopecia areata. Some clones in this sample may be carry-over from other donors' samples.

This clonotype appeared a few times. The chain uses TRBV4-1 and TRBJ1-5; no definite D call. The length of the CDR3 is 12 residues. Germline values: CDR1 MGHRA, CDR2 YSYEKL. Trimming shortened V by 6 bases and J by 4 bases, and 7 bases separated the two germline ends. CDR3 sequence reads: CASRNPNQPQHF. The CDR3 DNA sequence: TGCGCCAGCAGAAACCCGAATCAGCCCCAGCATTTT.

This rearrangement joins TRBV29-1 to TRBJ2-3; 8 nucleotides agree with TRBD1. The CDR3 extends over 13 amino acids. Germline V CDR1 and CDR2: SQVTM, ANQGSEA. V gave up 3 bases and J gave up 6 bases; unmatched junction bases: 5. This CDR3 is CSVEQGASDTQYF. CDR3 DNA sequence: TGCAGCGTTGAGCAGGGGGCTTCCGATACGCAGTATTTT.

This clonotype was counted only a few times. CDR3: CASSYPGPEVGEQFF. The CDR3 DNA reads TGTGCCAGCAGCTACCCGGGACCAGAGGTTGGTGAGCAGTTCTTC. This chain joins TRBV7-9 and TRBJ2-1; D could derive from TRBD1 or TRBD2 (5 bases each). CDR3 length equals 15 residues. From germline, CDR1 is SEHNR and CDR2 FQNEAQ (reference sequence). Trimming took 4 bases from V and 9 from J, leaving 19 bases between them.

This clonotype came up a few times. This chain uses TRBV7-9 with TRBJ2-7; tentative D call: TRBD2 (6 bases). Germline CDR1 SEHNR, CDR2 FQNEAQ (reference sequence). The CDR3 has 19 amino acids. V shed 1 base and J shed 2 bases, with 24 bases lying between them. The CDR3 sequence is CASSLEGGVALAYAYEQYF. The DNA of the CDR3 is TGTGCCAGCAGCTTAGAGGGAGGTGTAGCTCTAGCGTATGCCTACGAGCAGTACTTC.

The gene calls are TRBV27 and TRBJ2-1; D possibly corresponds to TRBD1 (6 bases). This CDR3 is built from 14 residues. Trimming took off 5 bases at V and 5 bases at J, with 13 bases between the two ends. The germline V gene has CDR1 MNHEY and CDR2 SMNVEV (reference sequence). The CDR3 nucleotides are TGTGCCAGCAGTCCAACAGGGATAAACAATGAGCAGTTCTTC. It translates to CASSPTGINNEQFF.

This chain links TRBV12-3 or TRBV12-4 with TRBJ2-7; D is unclear. The CDR3 length is 14 residues. Trimming took 5 bases from V and 4 from J, leaving 15 bases between them. The CDR3 DNA sequence: TGTGCCAGCAGTCGGAGCCGCCGACCTTACGAGCAGTACTTC. Its translation: CASSRSRRPYEQYF.

This rearrangement joins TRBV13 to TRBJ2-7; 9 bases line up with TRBD2. V shed 5 bases, J shed 6 bases, and the junction held 5 bases outside the gene matches. In germline, CDR1 is PRHDT, CDR2 FYEKMQ (reference sequence). CDR3 length: 13 residues. CDR3 DNA sequence: TGTGCCAGCAGCCCACTAGCGGGCATCGAGCAGTACTTC. Translated, it gives CASSPLAGIEQYF.

The chain couples TRBV29-1 to TRBJ2-5; possibly TRBD1 for D (8 bases). This CDR3 region has 14 residues. Germline CDR1 reads SQVTM; CDR2 reads ANQGSEA. The V end lost 5 bases, the J end lost 5 bases, and 18 bases lay between the germline ends. CDR3 residues: CSVSRTGRGETQYF. CDR3 DNA: TGCAGCGTTTCGCGGACAGGGAGGGGCGAGACCCAGTACTTC.

This clonotype was observed many times. The chain combines TRBV5-1 with TRBJ1-2, with TRBD1 identical over 8 bases. Germline loops: CDR1 SGHRS, CDR2 YFSETQ. V was pared by 3 bases and J by 0 bases, with 7 bases of the junction left unmatched. The CDR3 sequence is 16 residues long. The CDR3 nucleotides are TGCGCCAGCAGCTACGACAGGGGTTCTACTAACTATGGCTACACCTTC. Its translation: CASSYDRGSTNYGYTF. The entire variable domain, with the rest obtained from reference TRBV5-1 and TRBJ1-2, is as follows: KAGVTQTPRYLIKTRGQQVTLSCSPISGHRSVSWYQQTPGQGLQFLFEYFSETQRNKGNFPGRFSGRQFSNSRSEMNVSTLELGDSALYLCASSYDRGSTNYGYTFGSGTRLTVV.

This clonotype has only a few counts. The V call is TRBV19, the J call TRBJ1-6, with D maybe TRBD1 (5 bases). The CDR3 has 11 amino acids. From germline, CDR1 is LNHDA and CDR2 SQIVND (reference sequence). V lost 5 bases and J lost 17, with 13 bases in between. The CDR3, as DNA: TGTGCCAGTAGTGGCCGACAGTCTGTCCACTTT. It yields the protein CASSGRQSVHF.

This chain uses TRBV27 with TRBJ1-6; D unclear. Trimming left V 0 bases short and J 8 bases short, with 8 bases between. The CDR3 contains 14 residues. Germline V gene data show CDR1 as MNHEY and CDR2 as SMNVEV (reference sequence). The CDR3 coding sequence is TGTGCCAGCAGTTTATCGCGGTCGGATTCACCCCTCCACTTT. Its translation is CASSLSRSDSPLHF.

This clonotype was counted only a few times. The chain combines TRBV11-2 with TRBJ2-1; 8 bases line up with TRBD1. The CDR3 loop spans 15 amino acids. Per germline, CDR1 SGHAT and CDR2 FQNNGV. With 5 bases clipped from V and 5 bases from J, the junction kept 8 bases outside the gene matches. The CDR3 DNA is TGTGCCAGCAGCATGGCCGGGACAGGAAACAATGAGCAGTTCTTC. Protein: CASSMAGTGNNEQFF.

In this sample, this clonotype turned up once. This chain links TRBV27 with TRBJ2-7; D is undetermined. Germline V gene lookup returns CDR1 MNHEY and CDR2 SMNVEV (reference sequence). V lost 4 bases and J lost 6, with 7 bases in between. The CDR3 is 11 residues long. The CDR3 reads CASSSQSEQYF. The DNA for the CDR3 is TGTGCCAGCAGTTCCCAGTCCGAGCAGTACTTC.

This clonotype was counted only a few times. Written as DNA, the CDR3 is TGCGCCAGCAGCCAAGATACGGCAGAGGACTACGAGCAGTACTTC. Residues: CASSQDTAEDYEQYF. The genes are TRBV4-1 and TRBJ2-7, with D hard to call. This CDR3 is built from 15 residues. Trimming removed 0 bases from V and 3 bases from J, with 12 bases in between. Germline assignment: CDR1 MGHRA and CDR2 YSYEKL.

Comments on this clonotype: An end of the junction does not agree with germline; a read error may underlie this. The rearrangement links TRBV10-3 to TRBJ2-7; TRBD1 is a possible D gene (5 bases). The length of the CDR3 is 11 residues. Germline CDR1 reads ENHRY; CDR2 reads SYGVKD. This chain's CDR3 is CAISESLTVSF. CDR3 nucleotides: TGTGCCATCAGTGAGTCCCTGACAGTGTCCTTC.

V usage is TRBV7-9 and J usage is TRBJ1-6; 7 nucleotides match TRBD1. V shed 3 bases, J shed 3 bases, and the junction held 5 bases outside the gene matches. Germline V gives CDR1 SEHNR, CDR2 FQNEAQ (reference sequence). The CDR3 consists of 16 residues. The CDR3 loop reads CASSFDRDSYNSPLHF. As DNA, the CDR3 is TGTGCCAGCAGCTTCGACCGGGACAGCTATAATTCACCCCTCCACTTT.

The chain carries TRBV4-1 and TRBJ1-6, with 7 bases aligning to TRBD1. V shed 4 bases, J shed 7 bases, and the junction held 7 bases outside the gene matches. The CDR3 is 15 amino acids. Looked up from germline, CDR1 is MGHRA and CDR2 is YSYEKL. CDR3 bases: TGCGCCAGCAGCCCACCAACAGGGGACAATTCACCCCTCCACTTT. It is translated as CASSPPTGDNSPLHF.